This T cell receptor beta chain appears in the sequencing data of a study of blood T cell repertoires in COVID-19. Whole-study context: COVID-19 samples, acute and convalescent, were from the United States, Italy and Spain.

Residents of about two dozen US areas, aged about 18 to 100 years, made up the participants. Within 2 weeks before study entry, exposed participants met a COVID-19 case. V dropped 6 bases and J dropped 0 bases, with 11 bases sitting between them. From germline, CDR1 is MNHEY and CDR2 SMNVEV (reference sequence). CDR3 size: 14 residues. Original methodology: Counts of nucleated cells, estimated from reference gene primer amplification, were obtained. TCRdb keeps only in-frame clones here, not all; method: immunoSEQ multiplex PCR. V, J and clone size are taken as reported in that table, and D and trimming were inferred from the DNA itself. The sample has around 250,000 clones; approximately 85% are singletons.

This sequence originates from a woman aged 45-65 years who had been exposed to COVID-19. V gene TRBV27 combines with J gene TRBJ1-1; D is uncertain. The sample was PBMCs or T cells enriched from blood (not recorded which). CDR3 bases: TGTGCCAGCAGGCCCCGGGATTTGAACACTGAAGCTTTCTTT. Its protein is CASRPRDLNTEAFF.